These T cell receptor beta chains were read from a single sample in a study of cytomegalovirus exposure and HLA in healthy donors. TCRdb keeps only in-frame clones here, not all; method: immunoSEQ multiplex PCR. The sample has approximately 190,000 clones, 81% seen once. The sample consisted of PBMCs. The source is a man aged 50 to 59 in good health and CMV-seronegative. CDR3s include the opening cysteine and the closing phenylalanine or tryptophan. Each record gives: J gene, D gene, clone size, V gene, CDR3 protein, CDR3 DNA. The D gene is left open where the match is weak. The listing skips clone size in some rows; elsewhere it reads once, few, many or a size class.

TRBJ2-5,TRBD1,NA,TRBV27,CASSPRDRLQETQYF,TGTGCCAGCAGTCCAAGGGACAGGCTCCAAGAGACCCAGTACTTC
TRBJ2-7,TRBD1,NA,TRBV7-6,CASSRQGNSYEQYF,TGTGCCAGCAGCCGACAGGGGAATTCCTACGAGCAGTACTTC
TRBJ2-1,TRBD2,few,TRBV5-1,CASSSSGGNSYNEQFF,TGCGCCAGCAGCTCAAGCGGGGGGAACTCCTACAATGAGCAGTTCTTC
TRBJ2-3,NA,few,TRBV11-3,CASSLGDRDTDTQYF,TGTGCCAGCAGCTTAGGTGACAGAGACACAGATACGCAGTATTTT
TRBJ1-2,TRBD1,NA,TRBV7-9,CASNGGGADTF,TGTGCCAGCAATGGAGGGGGCGCAGACACCTTC
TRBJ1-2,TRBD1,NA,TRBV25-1,CASSGQGEVVGYTF,TGTGCCAGTAGTGGACAGGGGGAGGTCGTTGGCTACACCTTC
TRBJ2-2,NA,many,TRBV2,CASRRGVTGELFF,TGTGCCAGCAGGCGGGGTGTCACCGGGGAGCTGTTTTTT
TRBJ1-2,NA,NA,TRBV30,CAWRVPQHRVGGYTF,TGTGCCTGGAGGGTTCCCCAACACAGGGTGGGGGGCTACACCTTC
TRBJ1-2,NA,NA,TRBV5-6,CASSFGYGYTF,TGTGCCAGCAGCTTCGGGTACGGCTACACCTTC
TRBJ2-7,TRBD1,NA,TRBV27,CASSASTGYSYEQYF,TGTGCCAGCAGTGCCTCGACAGGGTACTCCTACGAGCAGTACTTC
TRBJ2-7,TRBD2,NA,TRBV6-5,CASSSPGRAGEQYF,TGTGCCAGCAGTTCCCCTGGGAGGGCGGGAGAGCAGTACTTC
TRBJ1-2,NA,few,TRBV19,CASSIRTDGWGVYGYTF,TGTGCCAGTAGTATCAGGACCGACGGATGGGGCGTCTATGGCTACACCTTC
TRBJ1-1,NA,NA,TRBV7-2,CASSLAGGSRIGEAFF,TGTGCCAGCAGCTTAGCTGGAGGTAGTAGGATTGGTGAAGCTTTCTTT
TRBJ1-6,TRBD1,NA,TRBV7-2,CASSLVTGGDYNSPLHF,TGTGCCAGCAGCTTAGTGACAGGGGGCGACTATAATTCACCCCTCCACTTT
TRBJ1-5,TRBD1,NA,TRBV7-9,CSSSFGTVQGNQPQHF,TGTTCCAGCAGCTTTGGGACAGTTCAAGGCAATCAGCCCCAGCATTTT
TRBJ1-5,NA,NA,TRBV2,CASSGGGSNQPQHF,TGTGCCAGCAGTGGGGGGGGTAGCAATCAGCCCCAGCATTTT
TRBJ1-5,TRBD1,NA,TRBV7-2,CASSARQGTTSNQPQHF,TGTGCCAGCAGCGCCCGACAGGGGACAACTAGCAATCAGCCCCAGCATTTT
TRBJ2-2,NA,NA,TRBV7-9,CASSPLGELFF,TGTGCCAGCAGCCCTTTGGGGGAGCTGTTTTTT
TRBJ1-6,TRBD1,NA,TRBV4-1,CASSQPRGALHF,TGCGCCAGCAGCCAGCCCAGGGGGGCCCTCCACTTT
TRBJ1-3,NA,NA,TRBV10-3,CAISESRGGSGNTIYF,TGTGCCATCAGTGAGTCGAGGGGGGGCTCTGGAAACACCATATATTTT
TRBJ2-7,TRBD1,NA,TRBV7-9,CSSSQGQGTYEQYF,TGTTCCAGCAGCCAAGGACAGGGAACCTACGAGCAGTACTTC
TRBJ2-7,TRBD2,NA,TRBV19,CASSIGGGEQYF,TGTGCCAGTAGTATTGGGGGGGGCGAGCAGTACTTC
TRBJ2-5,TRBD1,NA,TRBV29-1,CSARDRGAQETQYF,TGCAGCGCTAGGGACAGGGGGGCACAAGAGACCCAGTACTTC
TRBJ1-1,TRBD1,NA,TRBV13,CASSPPTGLGDTEAFF,TGTGCCAGCAGCCCGCCGACAGGGTTAGGGGACACTGAAGCTTTCTTT
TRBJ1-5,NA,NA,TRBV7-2,CASSGAGENQPQHF,TGTGCCAGCAGCGGGGCTGGAGAGAATCAGCCCCAGCATTTT
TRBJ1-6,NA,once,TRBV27,CASRGSTVPNSPLHF,TGTGCCAGCAGGGGATCGACAGTTCCTAATTCACCCCTCCACTTT
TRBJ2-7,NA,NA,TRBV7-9,CASSFSQPGGYKEQYF,TGTGCCAGCAGCTTTTCGCAACCTGGGGGCTATAAAGAGCAGTACTTC
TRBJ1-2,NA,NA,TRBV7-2,CASSLAGPGKGYTF,TGTGCCAGCAGCCTCGCGGGACCAGGAAAGGGCTACACCTTC
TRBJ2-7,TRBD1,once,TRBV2,CASSTGTGPYEQYF,TGTGCCAGCAGCACCGGGACAGGACCCTACGAGCAGTACTTC
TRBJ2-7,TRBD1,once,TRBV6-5,CASRQDREPIYEQYF,TGTGCCAGCAGACAGGACAGGGAACCAATCTACGAGCAGTACTTC
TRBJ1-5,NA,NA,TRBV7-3,CASSPQTGQPQHF,TGTGCCAGCAGCCCCCAGACAGGTCAGCCCCAGCATTTT
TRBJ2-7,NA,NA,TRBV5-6,CASSLGRVRGQYF,TGTGCCAGCAGCTTGGGCCGGGTTCGCGGGCAGTACTTC
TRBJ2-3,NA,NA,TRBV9,CASSVAGGLTDTQYF,TGTGCCAGCAGCGTAGCAGGGGGGCTCACAGATACGCAGTATTTT
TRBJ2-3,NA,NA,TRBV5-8,CASSLTGVRDTQYF,TGTGCCAGCAGCTTGACGGGGGTAAGGGATACGCAGTATTTT
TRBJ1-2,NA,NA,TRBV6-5,CASSYQRGSKGYTF,TGTGCCAGCAGTTACCAGCGGGGATCGAAAGGCTACACCTTC
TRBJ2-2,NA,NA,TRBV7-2,CASSYTARQAVAGELFF,TGTGCCAGCAGTTACACCGCTCGACAGGCGGTCGCCGGGGAGCTGTTTTTT
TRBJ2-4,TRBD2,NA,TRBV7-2,CASSLGGSKNIQYF,TGTGCCAGCAGCTTGGGGGGGTCCAAAAACATTCAGTACTTC
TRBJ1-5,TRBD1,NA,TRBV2,CASSWTGGQPQHF,TGTGCCAGCAGTTGGACAGGGGGCCAGCCCCAGCATTTT
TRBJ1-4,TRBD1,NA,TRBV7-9,CASSLDRAREKLFF,TGTGCCAGCAGCTTGGACAGGGCCCGCGAAAAACTGTTTTTT
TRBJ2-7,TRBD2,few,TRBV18,CASSPNSRGEKGEQYF,TGTGCCAGCTCACCGAACTCGCGGGGGGAAAAGGGCGAGCAGTACTTC
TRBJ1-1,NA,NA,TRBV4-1,CASSRQVLTQNTEAFF,TGCGCCAGCAGCCGACAGGTTCTAACACAGAACACTGAAGCTTTCTTT
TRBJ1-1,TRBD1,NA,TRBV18,CASSPLTGANTEAFF,TGTGCCAGCTCACCACTGACAGGGGCGAACACTGAAGCTTTCTTT
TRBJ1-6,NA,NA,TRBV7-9,CASSLIQDNSPLHF,TGTGCCAGCAGCTTAATCCAGGATAATTCACCCCTCCACTTT
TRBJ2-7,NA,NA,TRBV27,CASSPRGKRYEQYF,TGTGCCAGCAGTCCCCGCGGGAAGCGTTACGAGCAGTACTTC
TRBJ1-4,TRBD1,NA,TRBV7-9,CSSSLGQGINEKLFF,TGTTCCAGCAGCCTCGGACAGGGAATTAATGAAAAACTGTTTTTT
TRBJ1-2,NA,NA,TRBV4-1,CASSRIGTASNYGYTF,TGCGCCAGCAGCCGAATCGGAACAGCATCTAACTATGGCTACACCTTC
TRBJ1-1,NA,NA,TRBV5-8,CAGREDPNTEAFF,TGTGCCGGCAGGGAGGACCCGAACACTGAAGCTTTCTTT
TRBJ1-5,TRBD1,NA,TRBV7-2,CASSLGTGLSNQPQHF,TGTGCCAGCAGCTTAGGGACAGGGCTTAGCAATCAGCCCCAGCATTTT
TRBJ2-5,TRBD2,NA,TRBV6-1,CASSLGLAEETQYF,TGTGCCAGCAGCCTGGGACTAGCGGAAGAGACCCAGTACTTC
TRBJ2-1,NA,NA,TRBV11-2,CASRGVDSYNEQFF,TGTGCCAGCAGAGGGGTAGACTCCTACAATGAGCAGTTCTTC
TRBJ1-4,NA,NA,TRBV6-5,CASSYRGLEKLFF,TGTGCCAGCAGTTACCGGGGGTTGGAAAAACTGTTTTTT
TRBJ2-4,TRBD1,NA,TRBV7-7,CASSRGQGDIQYF,TGTGCTAGCAGCCGGGGACAGGGAGACATTCAGTACTTC
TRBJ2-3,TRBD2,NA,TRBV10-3,CAIMGLTPYTQYF,TGTGCCATAATGGGACTAACTCCTTATACGCAGTATTTT